One sample yielded the 14 T cell receptor beta chains listed below, sequenced in a study of shared clonotypes between healthy human individuals. Produced via immunoSEQ multiplex PCR; TCRdb's table is partial and in-frame only. Seen here are about 680,000 clones, 73% observed once, and the top ten hold 1.5% to 2%. Input material: memory CD4+ T cells sorted from blood. As for subset: CD45RA-negative fraction. Every receptor here comes from a woman under 40 in good health.

This chain links TRBV6-5 with TRBJ2-7; D gene unclear. V lost 7 bases and J lost 1, with 11 bases in between. The CDR3 contains 13 residues. From germline, CDR1 is MNHEY and CDR2 SVGAGI. CDR3 coding DNA: TGTGCCAGCACCGAGGTCGGATCCTACGAGCAGTACTTC. This translates into CASTEVGSYEQYF.

V usage is TRBV7-9 and J usage is TRBJ2-7; no clear D. Trimming cost V 5 bases and J 3 bases, with 8 bases left between them. The CDR3 extends over 12 amino acids. Germline CDR1 reads SEHNR; CDR2 reads FQNEAQ (reference sequence). This CDR3 reads CASSPHHYEQYF. The DNA of the CDR3 is TGTGCCAGCAGCCCCCACCACTACGAGCAGTACTTC. Based on the CDR3 plus reference TRBV7-9 and TRBJ2-7, the full variable domain is DTGVSQNPRHKITKRGQNVTFRCDPISEHNRLYWYRQTLGQGPEFLTYFQNEAQLEKSRLLSDRFSAERPKGSFSTLEIQRTEQGDSAMYLCASSPHHYEQYFGPGTRLTVT.

The rearrangement uses TRBV28 and TRBJ1-5, with a possible D match to TRBD1 (6 bases). The germline V gene has CDR1 MDHEN and CDR2 SYDVKM. This CDR3 has 14 residues. V was clipped by 2 bases and J by 4 bases, with 9 bases between them. CDR3 in amino acids: CASSLSRGNQPQHF. The CDR3 nucleotides are TGTGCCAGCAGTTTAAGCAGGGGTAATCAGCCCCAGCATTTT.

Regarding this clone: Other DNA sequences from this sample encode an identical CDR3 as well. The chain couples TRBV5-1 to TRBJ2-1; the match to TRBD2 covers 7 bases. J was trimmed by 0 bases and V by 4 bases; bases with no gene match: 4. CDR3 length equals 15 residues. Germline values: CDR1 SGHRS, CDR2 YFSETQ. This CDR3 reads CASSKASGSYNEQFF. The CDR3 DNA reads as TGCGCCAGCAGCAAAGCTAGCGGCTCCTACAATGAGCAGTTCTTC.

This chain links TRBV2 with TRBJ2-3; 11 bases line up with TRBD1. Germline V gives CDR1 SNHLY, CDR2 FYNNEI. With V trimmed by 8 bases and J by 6 bases, 10 bases remained unmatched. The CDR3 has 15 amino acids. The CDR3 is CASGGDRGARDTQYF. The DNA for the CDR3 is TGTGCCAGCGGTGGGGACAGGGGGGCGCGGGATACGCAGTATTTT.

The V call is TRBV7-3, the J call TRBJ1-1, with TRBD1 matching 8 bases. CDR1 is SGHTA, CDR2 FQGTGA, per germline. The trim removed 5 bases at V and 6 bases at J, leaving 5 bases unmatched. The CDR3 is 13 residues long. The CDR3 is CASSTTGGAEAFF. The CDR3 DNA reads as TGTGCCAGCAGCACAACAGGGGGGGCTGAAGCTTTCTTT.

V is TRBV7-9 and J is TRBJ2-7; 7 bases align to TRBD2. Germline V gene sequence: CDR1 SEHNR, CDR2 FQNEAQ (reference sequence). The CDR3 consists of 15 residues. The junction had 3 bases not matched to a gene; V was cut back by 1 base and J by 0 bases. The CDR3 loop reads CASSLGGLSSYEQYF. DNA for the CDR3: TGTGCCAGCAGCTTAGGGGGACTATCCTCCTACGAGCAGTACTTC.

The V gene is TRBV15, the J gene TRBJ2-3, with D perhaps matching TRBD1 (6 bases). Germline CDR1 LNHNV, CDR2 YYDKDF (reference sequence). This CDR3 spans 15 amino acids. V was shortened by 5 bases and J by 1 base, with 13 bases between the two germline ends. The CDR3 DNA sequence: TGTGCCACCAGCTCCAGGGGATTCGGCACAGATACGCAGTATTTT. Translation gives CATSSRGFGTDTQYF.

The chain recombines TRBV23-1 with TRBJ2-5; possibly TRBD1 for D (5 bases). TRBV23-1 is labeled an ORF, and its function is uncertain. This CDR3 has 15 residues. The V end was cut by 8 bases, the J end by 2 bases, with 18 bases between. CDR3 sequence (DNA): TGCGCCAGCTCTTTAGTGGGCAGGGTGCAAGAGACCCAGTACTTC. Translating gives CASSLVGRVQETQYF.

This clone was counted once. The chain recombines TRBV5-1 with TRBJ2-6; 10 bases align to TRBD1. Germline trimming cut 0 bases from V and 0 bases from J; bases unmatched to any gene: 3. Germline CDR1 is SGHRS and CDR2 is YFSETQ. The CDR3 spans 18 residues. CDR3 nucleotides: TGCGCCAGCAGCTTGGCCCGGACAGGGGGCTCTGGGGCCAACGTCCTGACTTTC. It specifies CASSLARTGGSGANVLTF.

The V call is TRBV28, the J call TRBJ1-5, with TRBD1 matching over 8 bases. V lost 6 bases and J lost 2; bases outside the gene matches: 6. The CDR3 runs 15 residues. In germline, CDR1 is MDHEN, CDR2 SYDVKM. DNA for the CDR3: TGTGCCAGCAGGGCGACAGGGGTTCGCAATCAGCCCCAGCATTTT. This codes for CASRATGVRNQPQHF.

This clone was picked up a small number of times. The V and J genes are TRBV11-2 and TRBJ2-2; D could derive from TRBD1 or TRBD2 (5 bases each). The V end lost 4 bases, the J end lost 4 bases, and 22 bases lay between the germline ends. The CDR3 has 18 amino acids. Germline V CDR1 and CDR2: SGHAT, FQNNGV. Written as DNA, the CDR3 is TGTGCCAGCAGCTCACTCGGGGCAGCTTTTCGGGTCACCGGGGAGCTGTTTTTT. Protein: CASSSLGAAFRVTGELFF. The whole variable domain, remainder taken from reference TRBV11-2 and TRBJ2-2, is EAGVAQSPRYKIIEKRQSVAFWCNPISGHATLYWYQQILGQGPKLLIQFQNNGVVDDSQLPKDRFSAERLKGVDSTLKIQPAKLEDSAVYLCASSSLGAAFRVTGELFFGEGSRLTVL.

The rearrangement links TRBV4-1 to TRBJ1-1; 7 nucleotides match TRBD1. There are 16 residues in the CDR3. Germline CDR1 MGHRA, CDR2 YSYEKL. V shed 4 bases and J 0 bases; nucleotides not matched to a gene: 8. The CDR3 bases are TGCGCCAGCAGCCTAAACCCGGGACAGATGAACACTGAAGCTTTCTTT. This codes for CASSLNPGQMNTEAFF.

The rearrangement uses TRBV6-5 and TRBJ1-1; no clear D gene. CDR1 and CDR2 (germline): MNHEY, SVGAGI. The germline V and J ends were trimmed by 0 bases and 0 bases, with 8 bases remaining between them. This CDR3 is 15 amino acids long. The chain's CDR3 is CASSYSYLLNTEAFF. The CDR3 DNA follows: TGTGCCAGCAGTTACTCGTACCTATTGAACACTGAAGCTTTCTTT.